These 10 T cell receptor beta chains were all obtained from the same sample, sequenced in a study of cytomegalovirus exposure and HLA in healthy donors. The PCR contained 60 Vbeta and 13 Jbeta primers. Assay: immunoSEQ multiplex PCR; the TCRdb copy retains only in-frame clones and omits some. The data hold about 120,000 clones, with over 75% observed a single time. Sequencing input: PBMCs. The source of these receptors is a woman in her twenties or thirties in good health and CMV-seropositive.

The chain employs TRBV27 and TRBJ1-5, with 8 bases matching TRBD1. The V and J ends lost 8 bases and 1 base, in that order; junction bases with no gene match: 13. The CDR3 has 17 amino acids. Germline-derived CDR1 and CDR2 are MNHEY and SMNVEV (reference sequence). In nucleotides, the CDR3 is TGTGCCAGCCTCCCCTGGACAGGGTTCACGAGCAATCAGCCCCAGCATTTT. As protein: CASLPWTGFTSNQPQHF.

V and J are TRBV30 and TRBJ1-5; D perhaps matches TRBD1 (6 bases). V was cut by 5 bases and J by 6 bases, with 11 bases left in between. Germline CDR1 and CDR2: GTSNPN and SVGIG (reference sequence). This CDR3 is 12 amino acids long. For the CDR3, the DNA is TGTGCCTGGGCCAGGGGTACTCAGCCCCAGCATTTT. This codes for CAWARGTQPQHF.

The chain recombines TRBV28 with TRBJ2-7; D not certain. V dropped 4 bases and J dropped 6 bases, with 10 bases sitting between them. The germline V gene encodes CDR1 MDHEN and CDR2 SYDVKM. This CDR3 spans 12 amino acids. The CDR3 sequence: CASSSQVSEQYF. The DNA for the CDR3 is TGTGCCAGCAGTTCACAAGTGTCCGAGCAGTACTTC.

In its sample, this clone was seen a few times. CDR3 nucleotides: TGCGCCAGCAGCTTGGGGGACAACAACGAGCAGTACTTC. Amino acids: CASSLGDNNEQYF. This sequence joins TRBV5-1 and TRBJ2-7; TRBD1 might be the D (6 bases). V was pared by 0 bases and J by 5 bases, with 9 bases between. Germline V gene lookup returns CDR1 SGHRS and CDR2 YFSETQ. The CDR3 length is 13 residues.

This chain connects TRBV10-1 to TRBJ2-7; D remains unclear. Germline V lookup: CDR1 WNHNN, CDR2 SYGVQD (reference sequence). The CDR3 spans 11 residues. V lost 3 bases and J lost 3, with 3 bases in between. The CDR3 region has the DNA TGCGCCAGCAGTGACAACTACGAGCAGTACTTC. This gives the protein CASSDNYEQYF.

V gene TRBV6-1 combines with J gene TRBJ2-1; 7 bases line up with TRBD2. Unmatched junction bases numbered 6, after V lost 6 bases and J lost 7 bases. Germline assignment: CDR1 MNHNS and CDR2 SASEGT. The CDR3 runs 13 residues. DNA of the CDR3: TGTGCCAGCAGCTGGGACTACAGAAATGAGCAGTTCTTC. As protein: CASSWDYRNEQFF.

This clone has more than one count but fewer than ten. The rearrangement links TRBV9 to TRBJ1-1, with D perhaps TRBD1 (6 bases). V gave up 3 bases and J gave up 1 base, with 22 bases separating them. The CDR3 extends over 18 amino acids. The germline V gene has CDR1 SGDLS and CDR2 YYNGEE. CDR3 sequence reads: CASSAHVGGAGENTEAFF. CDR3 nucleotide sequence: TGTGCCAGCAGCGCCCACGTAGGGGGGGCCGGGGAGAACACTGAAGCTTTCTTT.

The CDR3 protein is CASSFPDRLIGNTIYF. CDR3 in DNA: TGTGCCAGCAGCTTCCCGGACAGGCTTATTGGAAACACCATATATTTT. The rearrangement joins TRBV7-9 to TRBJ1-3; TRBD1 matches 7 bases. CDR3 size: 16 residues. With 3 bases clipped from V and 3 bases from J, the junction kept 8 bases outside the gene matches. Germline assignment: CDR1 SEHNR and CDR2 FQNEAQ (reference sequence).

This clone has more than one count but fewer than ten. The chain recombines TRBV2 with TRBJ2-7, with D hard to call. CDR3 length equals 13 residues. The germline gives CDR1 SNHLY, CDR2 FYNNEI. The CDR3, as DNA: TGTTCTTTCAAGGAGAAGACGGCATACGAGCAGTACTTC. It specifies CSFKEKTAYEQYF.

There are a few counts of this clone. The J gene is TRBJ2-1, the V gene TRBV4-1, with 9 positions matching TRBD2. The V segment lost 1 base and the J segment 7 bases; nucleotides outside the gene matches: 8. Germline CDR1 MGHRA, CDR2 YSYEKL. The CDR3 is made up of 16 amino acids. The CDR3 here is CASSQGGGRASNEQFF. In nucleotides, the CDR3 is TGCGCCAGCAGCCAAGGGGGCGGGAGGGCCAGTAATGAGCAGTTCTTC.